The 10 T cell receptor beta chains given below trace back to one sample, sequenced in a study of circulating CD8 cells and anti-PD-1 response in melanoma. Sorting of live CD3+CD8+TCRalphabeta+ cells by PD-1 and/or TIGIT gave four subsets. Using approximately 14 ng of total RNA, TCR libraries were made with the QIAseq Immune Repertoire TCR panel. Each CDR3 protein gets one entry after TCRdb re-called the reads with MiXCR. The sample carries around 400 distinct CDR3 sequences, under 9% recorded once. The material sequenced was CD8+ T cells from PBMCs, taken at baseline or after one month of anti-PD-1 therapy (not recorded which). These receptors all come from a human donor with melanoma.

This clonotype is large (0.1 to 1%) in the sample. V and J are TRBV25-1 and TRBJ1-1; TRBD1 is a possible D gene (5 bases). Trimming cost V 2 bases and J 0 bases, with 10 bases left between them. Looked up from germline, CDR1 is MGHDK and CDR2 is SYGVNS. This CDR3 contains 15 residues. The CDR3 DNA follows: TGTGCCAGCAGTGAACGGTCAGGGTTGAACACTGAAGCTTTCTTT. This codes for CASSERSGLNTEAFF. The entire variable domain, with the rest obtained from reference TRBV25-1 and TRBJ1-1, is as follows: EADIYQTPRYLVIGTGKKITLECSQTMGHDKMYWYQQDPGMELHLIHYSYGVNSTEKGDLSSESTVSRIRTEHFPLTLESARPSHTSQYLCASSERSGLNTEAFFGQGTRLTVV.

This chain uses TRBV4-3 with TRBJ2-5; D remains ambiguous. CDR1 and CDR2 from the germline V gene are LGHNA and YSLEER. This CDR3 region has 14 residues. V lost 0 bases to trimming and J lost 3 bases, with 8 bases between them. The DNA for the CDR3 is TGCGCCAGCAGCCAAGAGAGGAGAGAAGAGACCCAGTACTTC. Its translation is CASSQERREETQYF.

V gene TRBV5-4 combines with J gene TRBJ2-3; 10 nucleotides match TRBD2. V dropped 0 bases and J dropped 3; count of bases not matched to a gene: 7. CDR1 SGHNT and CDR2 YYREEE come from the germline V gene (reference sequence). CDR3 length: 17 residues. The CDR3: CASSLGLAGVLTDTQYF. The CDR3 coding sequence is TGTGCCAGCAGCTTGGGACTAGCGGGCGTACTAACAGATACGCAGTATTTT.

Relative to its sample, this clonotype is large. V gene TRBV9 combines with J gene TRBJ2-1; TRBD2 matches at 11 bases. The CDR3 is 17 amino acids. The trim removed 4 bases at V and 0 bases at J, leaving 6 bases unmatched. Germline-derived CDR1 and CDR2 are SGDLS and YYNGEE. CDR3 protein: CASSRTGTSGSYNEQFF. In DNA, the CDR3 is TGTGCCAGCAGCAGAACCGGGACTAGCGGCTCCTACAATGAGCAGTTCTTC.

This chain joins TRBV6-2 or TRBV6-3 and TRBJ2-1; D unresolved. The CDR3 covers 14 residues. Germline V gene sequence: CDR1 MNHEY, CDR2 SVGEGT. The ends were cut back, 8 bases at V and 0 bases at J, with 11 bases in the middle. Here the CDR3 reads CASLGPPSYNEQFF. In DNA, the CDR3 is TGTGCCAGCTTAGGTCCGCCCTCCTACAATGAGCAGTTCTTC.

By sample fraction, this clonotype is large (0.1 to 1%). The rearrangement joins TRBV28 to TRBJ2-1, with no clear D. Germline CDR1 reads MDHEN; CDR2 reads SYDVKM. Deletions cut 7 bases from V and 7 bases from J, with 17 bases between. The CDR3 sequence is 14 residues long. CDR3 in DNA: TGTGCCAGCACCTTGGACCTCACTGGTAATGAGCAGTTCTTC. This gives the protein CASTLDLTGNEQFF.

This clonotype was recorded a few times. This CDR3 fails to terminate in the conserved phenylalanine or tryptophan, so it likely reflects a read error. This rearrangement joins TRBV28 to TRBJ2-1; 7 bases are a match to TRBD2. Germline V gene lookup returns CDR1 MDHEN and CDR2 SYDVKM. This CDR3 comprises 13 residues. V shed 6 bases and J 4 bases; nucleotides not matched to a gene: 3. The CDR3 loop reads CASRPSGYNEQFL. CDR3 nucleotide sequence: TGTGCCAGCAGGCCTAGCGGATACAATGAGCAGTTCCTC.

By share, this clonotype ranks as large. The V gene is TRBV6-5, the J gene TRBJ2-5; D could derive from TRBD1 or TRBD2 (5 bases each). CDR3 length: 13 amino acids. CDR1 is MNHEY and CDR2 is SVGAGI in the germline V gene. V dropped 6 bases and J dropped 5 bases, with 13 bases sitting between them. The CDR3 DNA follows: TGTGCCAGCAGCCCGGGGCCGGGGGAGACCCAGTACTTC. This codes for CASSPGPGETQYF.

By share, this clonotype counts as medium-sized. This chain connects TRBV9 to TRBJ1-2; 10 bases map to TRBD1. V lost 3 bases to trimming and J lost 7 bases; unmatched junction nucleotides: 6. The CDR3 extends over 14 amino acids. Germline CDR1 is SGDLS and CDR2 is YYNGEE. The CDR3 DNA reads as TGTGCCAGCAGCGCGACAGGGGGCGCCGGTGGCTACACCTTC. This translates into CASSATGGAGGYTF.

By share, this clonotype counts as hyperexpanded (1% or more). The V call is TRBV27, the J call TRBJ2-7; 11 bases line up with TRBD1. V was pared by 5 bases and J by 6 bases, with 12 bases of the junction left unmatched. Germline CDR1 reads MNHEY; CDR2 reads SMNVEV (reference sequence). The CDR3 is 16 amino acids. The CDR3 reads CASSHTRTGGLVEQYF. DNA for the CDR3: TGTGCCAGCAGTCACACCCGGACAGGGGGCCTCGTCGAGCAGTACTTC.